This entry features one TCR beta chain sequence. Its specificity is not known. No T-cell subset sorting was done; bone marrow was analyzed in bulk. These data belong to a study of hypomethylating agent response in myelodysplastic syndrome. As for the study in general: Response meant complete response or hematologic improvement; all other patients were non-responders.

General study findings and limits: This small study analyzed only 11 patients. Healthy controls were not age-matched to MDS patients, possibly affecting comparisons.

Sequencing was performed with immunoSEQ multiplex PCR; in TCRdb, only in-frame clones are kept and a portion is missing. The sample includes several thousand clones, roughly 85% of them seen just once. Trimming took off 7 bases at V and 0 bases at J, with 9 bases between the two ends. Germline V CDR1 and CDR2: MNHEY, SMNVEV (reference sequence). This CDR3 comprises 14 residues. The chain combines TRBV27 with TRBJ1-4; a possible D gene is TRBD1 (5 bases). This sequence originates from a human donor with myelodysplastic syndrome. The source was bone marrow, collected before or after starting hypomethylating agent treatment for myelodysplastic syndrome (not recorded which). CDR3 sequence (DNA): TGTGCCAGCATGAACAGGCCAACTAATGAAAAACTGTTTTTT. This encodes CASMNRPTNEKLFF.